This T cell receptor beta chain was observed in a study of OX40 agonist ivuxolimab in advanced cancers. Study-wide background: Those treated in dose escalation had hepatocellular carcinoma, melanoma, renal cell cancer or head and neck cancer. Study-level points and caveats: The CD4+ and CD8+ T cells in the blood had expanded clonally by week 6 at 0.1 to 3.0 mg/kg.

With 1 base removed from V and 1 base from J, the gap between germline ends came to 15 bases. This CDR3 comprises 17 residues. The V gene's germline CDR1 is SGHTA and CDR2 FQGTGA. The table came from immunoSEQ multiplex PCR; TCRdb's copy has only in-frame clones and leaves some out. This repertoire shows roughly 76,000 clones, around 90% found once; its top ten account for about 4%. Remarks on this clone: Its antigen is not identified.

The specimen was CD4+ or CD8+ T cells sorted from blood, collected in a trial of the OX40 agonist ivuxolimab. The sequence was collected from an adult with an advanced solid tumor such as melanoma, head and neck, liver or kidney cancer. V and J are TRBV7-3 and TRBJ2-3; D may be TRBD2 (7 bases). The CDR3 loop is CASSLNGGGGGTDTQYF. The DNA of the CDR3 is TGTGCCAGCAGCTTAAATGGCGGGGGCGGAGGCACAGATACGCAGTATTTT.